This TCR beta chain was sequenced for a study of breast tumors, draining lymph nodes, adjacent tissues. The lymph nodes were axillary draining lymph nodes from breast cancer patients. The CDR3 runs 16 residues. Germline V gives CDR1 SGDLS, CDR2 YYNGEE. Deletions cut 0 bases from V and 10 bases from J, with 22 bases between. Each CDR3 protein gets one entry after TCRdb re-called the multiplex PCR reads with MiXCR. The sample includes around 170,000 distinct CDR3 sequences, 30% to 35% seen only once; the top ten take roughly 4.3%. This clonotype has only one observation. V usage is TRBV9 and J usage is TRBJ1-1; D possibly corresponds to TRBD1 (6 bases). This receptor was taken from a female donor with breast cancer. Some clones in this sample may be carry-over from other donors' samples. The material sequenced was axillary lymph node tissue. The CDR3 loop reads CASSVAEGEEVYRAFF. CDR3 DNA: TGTGCCAGCAGCGTAGCTGAGGGGGAGGAGGTTTACAGAGCTTTCTTT.